A selection of T cell receptor beta chains follows, all from one sample in a study of cytomegalovirus exposure and HLA in healthy donors. Assay used: immunoSEQ multiplex PCR; TCRdb lists only in-frame clones, some missing. The data contain approximately 150,000 clones, roughly 85% of them singletons. Sequencing was performed on PBMCs. The origin of the receptors is a man aged 35 to 55 in good health and CMV-seronegative. Each CDR3 is given with its conserved first and last residue. The order of the fields is clone size, V gene, D gene, J gene, CDR3 protein, CDR3 DNA. A D gene is named only where the DNA matches it firmly. The listing skips clone size in some rows; elsewhere it reads once, few, many or a size class.

-	TRBV4-2	TRBD2	TRBJ2-2	CASSARDYPNTGELFF	TGTGCCAGCAGCGCCCGGGACTACCCGAACACCGGGGAGCTGTTTTTT
-	TRBV30	-	TRBJ2-7	CAWGPGLPYEQYF	TGTGCCTGGGGGCCAGGACTGCCCTACGAGCAGTACTTC
-	TRBV30	TRBD1	TRBJ1-2	CAWSPMTGGYGYTF	TGTGCCTGGAGTCCTATGACAGGGGGCTATGGCTACACCTTC
-	TRBV15	-	TRBJ2-7	CATSREFGGSSYEQYF	TGTGCCACCAGCAGGGAGTTTGGAGGGTCGTCCTACGAGCAGTACTTC
-	TRBV28	-	TRBJ2-5	CASSAQDGKETQYF	TGTGCCAGCAGTGCCCAGGACGGGAAAGAGACCCAGTACTTC
-	TRBV28	-	TRBJ2-2	CASSFSITGGGWELFF	TGTGCCAGCAGTTTCTCAATAACAGGGGGGGGATGGGAGCTGTTTTTT
-	TRBV4-2	-	TRBJ1-1	CASSQERAGRVMNTEAFF	TGTGCCAGCAGCCAAGAAAGGGCAGGGAGGGTCATGAACACTGAAGCTTTCTTT
once	TRBV6-5	-	TRBJ2-7	CASSYSSGLAYEQYF	TGTGCCAGCAGTTACTCCAGCGGGCTGGCCTACGAGCAGTACTTC
once	TRBV6-5	-	TRBJ1-1	CASSYSGPITEAFF	TGTGCCAGCAGTTACTCGGGGCCGATCACTGAAGCTTTCTTT
-	TRBV10-3	-	TRBJ1-3	CAGNGGDGDSGNTIYF	TGTGCCGGCAATGGGGGGGACGGAGACTCTGGAAACACCATATATTTT
once	TRBV27	-	TRBJ1-2	CASSSADPGPRGYTF	TGTGCCAGCAGTTCCGCCGACCCGGGTCCTCGGGGCTACACCTTC
-	TRBV6-1	-	TRBJ2-7	CASSVTLEQYF	TGTGCCAGCAGTGTTACTCTCGAGCAGTACTTC
-	TRBV6-1	-	TRBJ2-7	CASVQGRDEQYF	TGTGCCAGCGTTCAAGGGAGAGACGAGCAGTACTTC
-	TRBV5-1	TRBD2	TRBJ2-3	CASSRDYSDTQYF	TGCGCCAGCAGTCGGGACTATTCAGATACGCAGTATTTT
few	TRBV7-2	TRBD2	TRBJ2-7	CASRTLAGGLEQYF	TGTGCCAGCAGGACGCTAGCGGGAGGACTCGAGCAGTACTTC
-	TRBV28	TRBD2	TRBJ2-2	CASLAGGPITPDTGELFF	TGTGCCAGTTTAGCGGGAGGGCCTATCACGCCGGACACCGGGGAGCTGTTTTTT
-	TRBV19	-	TRBJ1-1	CASSMGGNTEAFF	TGTGCCAGTAGTATGGGAGGGAACACTGAAGCTTTCTTT
-	TRBV6-5	-	TRBJ2-1	CASSPAYNEQFF	TGTGCCAGCAGTCCCGCCTACAATGAGCAGTTCTTC
-	TRBV28	TRBD2	TRBJ2-1	CASSLTTTGLAGKKRFF	TGTGCCAGCAGTTTAACCACGACAGGGCTAGCGGGAAAGAAACGGTTCTTC
-	TRBV6-1	-	TRBJ2-7	CASSEALVREQYF	TGTGCCAGCAGTGAAGCTTTAGTCAGGGAGCAGTACTTC
-	TRBV4-1	TRBD1	TRBJ2-2	CASSLRGQGLDTGELFF	TGCGCCAGCAGCCTCCGAGGACAGGGATTGGACACCGGGGAGCTGTTTTTT
-	TRBV7-6	-	TRBJ1-1	CASSLFEGNTEAFF	TGTGCCAGCAGCCTGTTTGAGGGGAACACTGAAGCTTTCTTT
-	TRBV11-3	TRBD1	TRBJ2-5	CASSLRGQAQETQYF	TGTGCCAGCAGCTTACGGGGACAGGCCCAAGAGACCCAGTACTTC
-	TRBV4-3	-	TRBJ2-2	CASSQDYFTGELFF	TGCGCCAGCAGCCAAGACTACTTCACCGGGGAGCTGTTTTTT
-	TRBV7-2	-	TRBJ2-7	CASSPRRRGGEQYF	TGTGCCAGCAGCCCCAGGCGTCGGGGAGGCGAGCAGTACTTC
-	TRBV5-4	TRBD1	TRBJ2-3	CASSLNTRQGGDTQYF	TGTGCCAGCAGCTTGAATACGAGACAGGGTGGAGATACGCAGTATTTT
-	TRBV28	-	TRBJ2-2	CASTVHSNTGELFF	TGTGCCAGCACTGTACATTCGAACACCGGGGAGCTGTTTTTT
few	TRBV11-3	TRBD2	TRBJ2-1	CASSLDSGGDNEQFF	TGTGCCAGCAGCTTAGATAGCGGGGGGGACAATGAGCAGTTCTTC
-	TRBV6-5	TRBD2	TRBJ2-2	CASSLLAGSTGELFF	TGTGCCAGCAGTTTACTAGCGGGTAGTACCGGGGAGCTGTTTTTT
-	TRBV19	-	TRBJ2-2	CASKDTGGTGELFF	TGTGCCAGTAAGGACACTGGGGGGACCGGGGAGCTGTTTTTT
-	TRBV19	TRBD1	TRBJ2-2	CASSTTGVSGELFF	TGTGCCAGTAGTACCACAGGGGTCTCCGGGGAGCTGTTTTTT
few	TRBV4-1	TRBD1	TRBJ1-1	CASSQGYQGGNTEAFF	TGCGCCAGCAGCCAAGGGTATCAGGGGGGGAACACTGAAGCTTTCTTT
few	TRBV6-1	TRBD1	TRBJ1-5	CASSERGTGYYSNQPQHF	TGTGCCAGCAGTGAAAGAGGGACAGGATATTATAGCAATCAGCCCCAGCATTTT
-	TRBV5-6	-	TRBJ2-2	CASSLAGLTGELFF	TGTGCCAGCAGCTTGGCAGGGTTGACCGGGGAGCTGTTTTTT
few	TRBV7-9	-	TRBJ2-1	CSSSLAWIEGEPAYNEQFF	TGTTCCAGCAGCTTAGCTTGGATAGAGGGGGAGCCAGCCTACAATGAGCAGTTCTTC
-	TRBV5-4	-	TRBJ2-3	CASSFPTGAADTQYF	TGTGCCAGCAGCTTTCCAACGGGAGCGGCAGATACGCAGTATTTT
few	TRBV7-2	-	TRBJ2-7	CASSFFPEDEQYF	TGTGCCAGCAGCTTTTTCCCGGAGGACGAGCAGTACTTC
-	TRBV4-1	-	TRBJ2-2	CASSHLGRGTTGELFF	TGCGCCAGCAGCCACCTTGGCAGGGGCACCACCGGGGAGCTGTTTTTT
few	TRBV5-6	-	TRBJ2-6	CASSIRSFAPGANVLTF	TGTGCCAGCAGCATCCGGTCATTTGCCCCTGGGGCCAACGTCCTGACTTTC
few	TRBV19	-	TRBJ2-7	CASSTRVSPYEQYF	TGTGCCAGTAGTACCAGGGTTTCCCCCTACGAGCAGTACTTC
-	TRBV11-1	-	TRBJ2-3	CASSFRATDTQYF	TGTGCCAGCAGCTTTAGAGCCACAGATACGCAGTATTTT
-	TRBV28	-	TRBJ2-2	CASKVGRQGYTGELFF	TGTGCCAGCAAAGTGGGTCGGCAGGGGTACACCGGGGAGCTGTTTTTT
few	TRBV7-2	TRBD1	TRBJ1-5	CASSPTGAYQPQHF	TGTGCCAGCAGCCCCACAGGGGCATATCAGCCCCAGCATTTT
once	TRBV5-1	TRBD1	TRBJ1-2	CASSLAGTGGGYTF	TGCGCCAGCAGCTTGGCGGGTACAGGGGGCGGCTACACCTTC
few	TRBV23-1	TRBD1	TRBJ1-1	CASSQSLPGQRTPTEAFF	TGCGCCAGCAGTCAATCCCTTCCGGGACAGCGAACCCCAACTGAAGCTTTCTTT